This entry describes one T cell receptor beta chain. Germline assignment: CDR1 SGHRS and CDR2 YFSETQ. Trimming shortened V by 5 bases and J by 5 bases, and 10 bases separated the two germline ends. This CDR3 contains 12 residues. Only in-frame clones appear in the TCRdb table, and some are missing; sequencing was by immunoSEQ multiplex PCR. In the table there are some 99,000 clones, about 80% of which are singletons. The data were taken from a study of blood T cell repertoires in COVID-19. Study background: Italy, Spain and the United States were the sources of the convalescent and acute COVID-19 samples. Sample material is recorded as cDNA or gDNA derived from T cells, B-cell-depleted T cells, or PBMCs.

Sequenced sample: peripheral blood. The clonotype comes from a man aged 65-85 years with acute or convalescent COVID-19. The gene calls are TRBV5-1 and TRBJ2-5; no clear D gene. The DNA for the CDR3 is TGCGCCAGCAGGGTGATCGGGGAGACCCAGTACTTC. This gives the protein CASRVIGETQYF.